This passage covers 10 T cell receptor beta chains from one sample sequenced in a study of OX40 agonist ivuxolimab in advanced cancers. Generated by immunoSEQ multiplex PCR, the TCRdb table keeps only in-frame clones and is missing some. The sample lists 65,000 to 90,000 clones, about 88% occurring once. Material: CD4+ or CD8+ T cells sorted from blood, obtained in a trial of the OX40 agonist ivuxolimab. The source is an adult with an advanced solid tumor such as melanoma, head and neck, liver or kidney cancer.

The chain combines TRBV7-3 with TRBJ2-1; 10 bases are shared with TRBD2. This CDR3 is built from 15 residues. Germline CDR1 reads SGHTA; CDR2 reads FQGTGA. J gave up 6 bases and V 0 bases, and 2 bases lay outside the gene matches. CDR3 protein: CASSLTGTSVNEQFF. CDR3 nucleotides: TGTGCCAGCAGCTTAACGGGGACTAGCGTCAATGAGCAGTTCTTC.

A single count supports this clone. The chain recombines TRBV7-9 with TRBJ2-3, with TRBD2 identical over 10 bases. The CDR3 is 17 amino acids. V lost 2 bases, J lost 6 bases, and 11 bases stayed unmatched. Germline CDR1 is SEHNR and CDR2 is FQNEAQ (reference sequence). Here the CDR3 reads CASSLIALAGAGDTQYF. CDR3 coding DNA: TGTGCCAGCAGCTTAATAGCCCTAGCGGGGGCGGGGGATACGCAGTATTTT.

The chain has TRBV29-1 and TRBJ2-4; 8 nucleotides match TRBD1. The CDR3 totals 13 residues. After removal of 7 bases from V and 9 bases from J, the junction contained 11 bases not matched to a gene. Germline CDR1 SQVTM, CDR2 ANQGSEA. CDR3 in amino acids: CSGSAGGRSIQYF. CDR3 nucleotides: TGCAGCGGTTCGGCAGGGGGCAGGAGCATTCAGTACTTC.

This clone was counted once. CDR3 DNA: TGTGCCAGCAGCCCAGAAGTGGTACAGAACTATGGCTACACCTTC. This translates into CASSPEVVQNYGYTF. The chain employs TRBV7-8 and TRBJ1-2; no firm D call. Trimming removed 5 bases at V and 2 bases at J, with 15 bases between. CDR1 is SGHVS, CDR2 FQNEAQ, per germline. The CDR3 has 15 residues.

The chain combines TRBV19 with TRBJ2-7, with D possibly matching TRBD1 (5 bases). The CDR3 totals 14 residues. V was clipped by 3 bases and J by 0 bases, with 9 bases between them. Per the germline V gene, CDR1 is LNHDA and CDR2 is SQIVND (reference sequence). For the CDR3, the DNA is TGTGCCAGTAGTATGCAGGGTAGCTCCTACGAGCAGTACTTC. Translation gives CASSMQGSSYEQYF.

V and J are TRBV19 and TRBJ2-7; D gene ambiguous. The CDR3 sequence is 13 residues long. The germline V gene has CDR1 LNHDA and CDR2 SQIVND (reference sequence). Trimming shortened V by 7 bases and J by 5 bases, and 15 bases separated the two germline ends. CDR3 nucleotide sequence: TGTGCCAGTAATGAGGCGCAGGCCCACGAGCAGTACTTC. It yields the protein CASNEAQAHEQYF.

The chain recombines TRBV5-8 with TRBJ2-7, with TRBD1 identical over 8 bases. V lost 1 base, J lost 1 base, and 4 bases stayed unmatched. The CDR3 runs 15 residues. Germline CDR1 and CDR2: SGHTS and YDEGEE. For the CDR3, the DNA is TGTGCCAGCAGCTTGTGGGGGACAGGATCCTACGAGCAGTACTTC. It specifies CASSLWGTGSYEQYF.

This clone was observed a single time. The chain links TRBV5-6 to TRBJ1-1, with D hard to call. V lost 0 bases and J 8 bases, leaving 20 bases between the germline ends. The CDR3 extends over 16 amino acids. Germline CDR1 and CDR2: SGHDT and YYEEEE. For the CDR3, the DNA is TGTGCCAGCAGCTTGGGAGAGGGTAGAGTCGGGCGGGAAGCTTTCTTT. Protein product: CASSLGEGRVGREAFF.

This rearrangement joins TRBV28 to TRBJ1-5; D perhaps matches TRBD1 (6 bases). The V gene lost 5 bases and the J gene lost 3 bases, with 11 bases spanning the gap. CDR1 is MDHEN, CDR2 SYDVKM, per germline. The CDR3 is 14 residues long. DNA for the CDR3: TGTGCCAGCAGTCTTCAGGGGTTCAATCAGCCCCAGCATTTT. Its protein is CASSLQGFNQPQHF.

The CDR3 sequence is CASSIDRGSGNTIYF. DNA for the CDR3: TGTGCCAGCAGTATCGACAGGGGGTCAGGAAACACCATATATTTT. The rearrangement joins TRBV6-5 to TRBJ1-3; 9 nucleotides align to TRBD1. Unmatched junction bases numbered 6, after V lost 5 bases and J lost 4 bases. CDR1 MNHEY and CDR2 SVGAGI come from the germline V gene. The CDR3 runs 15 residues.